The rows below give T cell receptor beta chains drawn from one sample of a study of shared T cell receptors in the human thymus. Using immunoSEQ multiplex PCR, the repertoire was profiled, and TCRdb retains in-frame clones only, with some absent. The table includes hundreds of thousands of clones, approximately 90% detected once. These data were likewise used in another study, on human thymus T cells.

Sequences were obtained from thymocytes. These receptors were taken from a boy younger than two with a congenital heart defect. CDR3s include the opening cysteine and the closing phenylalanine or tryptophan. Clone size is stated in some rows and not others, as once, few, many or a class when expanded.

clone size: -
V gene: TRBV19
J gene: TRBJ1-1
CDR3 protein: CASRPGGRGTEAFF

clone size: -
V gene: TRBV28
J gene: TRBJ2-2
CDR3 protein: CASSPPPCRDREATGELFF

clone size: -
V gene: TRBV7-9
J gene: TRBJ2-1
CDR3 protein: CASSFIANGQGIIEQFF

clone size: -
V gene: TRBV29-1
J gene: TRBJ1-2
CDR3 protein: CSVEGDRGRRGYTF

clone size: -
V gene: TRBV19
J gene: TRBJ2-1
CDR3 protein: CASKRGLSSYNEQFF

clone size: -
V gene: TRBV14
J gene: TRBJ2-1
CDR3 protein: CASSPRLAPSYNEQFF

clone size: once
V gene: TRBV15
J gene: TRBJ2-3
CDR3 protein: CATSSKREGLTDTQYF

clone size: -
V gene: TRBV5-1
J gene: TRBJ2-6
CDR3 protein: CASSFPSGSSGANVLTF

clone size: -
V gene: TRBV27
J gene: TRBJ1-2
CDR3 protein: CASSHFGGDYGYTF

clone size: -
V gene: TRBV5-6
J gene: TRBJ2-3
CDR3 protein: CASSPWVGQREGPDTQYF

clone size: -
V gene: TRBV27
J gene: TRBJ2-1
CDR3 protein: CASSLPRSSYNEQFF

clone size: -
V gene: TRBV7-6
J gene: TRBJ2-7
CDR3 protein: CASSFGQIYEQYF

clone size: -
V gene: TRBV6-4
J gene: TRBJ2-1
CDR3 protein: CASSRRLRVDTYNEQFF

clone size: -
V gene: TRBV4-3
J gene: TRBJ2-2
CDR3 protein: CASSQDSLAGQNTGELFF

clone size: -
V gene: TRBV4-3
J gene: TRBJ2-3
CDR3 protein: CASSQTPSGAPSTDTQYF

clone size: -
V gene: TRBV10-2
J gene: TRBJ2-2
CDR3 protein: CAVRGTGVIGGTNTGELFF

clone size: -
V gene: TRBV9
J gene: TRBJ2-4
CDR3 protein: CASSPPTGLAKNIQYF

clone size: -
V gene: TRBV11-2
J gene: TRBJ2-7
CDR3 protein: CASSTSGTTYEQYF

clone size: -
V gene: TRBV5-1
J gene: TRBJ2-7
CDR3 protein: CASSDTGQGGFYEQYF

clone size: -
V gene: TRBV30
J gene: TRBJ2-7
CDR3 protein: CAWSPLAGGPTKNRYEQYF

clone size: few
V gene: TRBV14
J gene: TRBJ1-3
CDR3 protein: CASSHPGTGTGNTIYF

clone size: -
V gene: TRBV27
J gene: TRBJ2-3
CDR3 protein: CASKIAGSNGRDTQYF

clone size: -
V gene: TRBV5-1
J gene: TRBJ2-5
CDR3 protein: CASATVIQETQYF

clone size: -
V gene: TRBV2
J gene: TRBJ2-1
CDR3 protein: CASSDPGQGAYNEQFF

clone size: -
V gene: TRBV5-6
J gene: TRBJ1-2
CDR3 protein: CASSLDSRGNNGYTF

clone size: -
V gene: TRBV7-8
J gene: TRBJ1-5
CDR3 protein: CASSLETAGYSNQPQHF

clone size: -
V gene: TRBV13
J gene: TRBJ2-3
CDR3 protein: CASSLRQTTFTDTQYF

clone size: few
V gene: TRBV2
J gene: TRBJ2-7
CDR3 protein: CASSASGTPYEQYF

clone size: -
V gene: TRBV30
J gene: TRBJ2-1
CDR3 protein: CAWRDGKSGTYNEQFF

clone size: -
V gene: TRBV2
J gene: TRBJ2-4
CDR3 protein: CATATGDCNIQYF

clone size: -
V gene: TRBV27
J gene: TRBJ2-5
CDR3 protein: CASSFVQGAQVPQQETQYF

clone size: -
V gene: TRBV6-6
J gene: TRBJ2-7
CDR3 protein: CASSPLREDSYEQYF

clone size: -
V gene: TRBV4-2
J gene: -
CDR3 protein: CASSQEREPLYEQYF

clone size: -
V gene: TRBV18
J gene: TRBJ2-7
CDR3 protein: CASSPRVSGPAEQYF

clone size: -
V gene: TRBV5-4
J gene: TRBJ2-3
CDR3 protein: CASSWGPLAGSTDTQYF